A selection of T cell receptor beta chains follows, all from one sample in a study of blood T cell repertoires in COVID-19. Only in-frame clones appear in the TCRdb table, and some are missing; sequencing was by immunoSEQ multiplex PCR. Among 200,000 to 250,000 clones listed, roughly 80% were seen once. Material for sequencing was PBMCs or T cells enriched from blood (not recorded which). The origin of the receptors is a man aged 60 to 75 who had recovered from COVID-19. The conserved cysteine and the conserved F or W are not part of the CDR3 here. The D gene is left open where the match is weak.

CDR3 length	D gene	V gene	J gene	CDR3 protein
13	TRBD1	TRBV19	TRBJ1-5	ASSREQGNNQPQH
11	TRBD2	TRBV5-4	TRBJ2-7	ASSLAGLYEQY
12	-	TRBV4-2	TRBJ2-5	ASSQVALQETQY
12	TRBD2	TRBV7-3	TRBJ2-1	ASSLAGTSYEQF
16	TRBD1	TRBV4-1	TRBJ1-2	ASSQDRQGALLYYGYT
14	TRBD1	TRBV4-2	TRBJ2-7	ASSQGAGTGNYEQY
11	TRBD1	TRBV18	TRBJ1-2	ASSPSTGQGYT
14	TRBD2	TRBV3-1/TRBV3-2	TRBJ2-7	ASSRGLAVSSYEQY
12	TRBD2	TRBV6-2/TRBV6-3	TRBJ2-5	ASSYLTSGETQY
11	TRBD2	TRBV29-1	TRBJ2-2	SAGLAGTGELF
11	-	TRBV5-1	TRBJ2-3	ASREGVTDTQY
14	-	TRBV6-5	TRBJ1-3	ASSLTGFPSGNTIY
12	TRBD1	TRBV9	TRBJ1-2	ASSTGQGDYGYT
13	TRBD2	TRBV5-6	TRBJ2-2	ASSTTSGNTGELF
11	TRBD1	TRBV11-3	TRBJ1-1	ASNPTGGTEAF
13	TRBD2	TRBV5-5	TRBJ2-5	ASSIPSGGLETQY
13	TRBD1	TRBV4-3	TRBJ1-4	ASSQDGQGAEKLF
14	TRBD1	TRBV5-4	TRBJ1-1	ASSPDWTGVNTEAF
15	TRBD2	TRBV6-2/TRBV6-3	TRBJ2-2	ASSRSVTSGGTGELF
12	-	TRBV4-3	TRBJ1-2	ASSQDRQYYGYT
14	TRBD1	TRBV3-1/TRBV3-2	TRBJ2-7	ASSQGQGAWSYEQY
12	-	TRBV27	TRBJ2-7	ASSLVSGGLPSY
12	-	TRBV18	TRBJ1-4	ASSPGGLGEKLF
12	-	TRBV7-9	TRBJ2-1	ASSLITVYNEQF
11	-	TRBV6-5	TRBJ2-3	ATQVQGPDTQY
10	TRBD1	TRBV5-1	TRBJ2-5	ASTGERETQY
13	-	TRBV19	TRBJ1-2	ASSIWTDTNYGYT
15	TRBD2	TRBV4-3	TRBJ2-7	ASSQVGPLAETYEQY
11	-	TRBV12-5	TRBJ2-7	ASGLDRFYEQY
11	-	TRBV2	TRBJ1-2	ASRLQGSGGYT
10	-	TRBV12-5	TRBJ2-7	ASGAGDREQY
12	-	TRBV19	TRBJ1-6	ASSIAHNNSPLH
13	-	TRBV24-1	TRBJ1-6	ATSDLCDGNSPLH
11	-	TRBV19	TRBJ2-7	ASSTGSGDEQY
10	-	TRBV6-2/TRBV6-3	TRBJ1-1	ASSSQGYEAF
12	TRBD1	TRBV7-8	TRBJ2-2	ASSWNRGSGELF
13	-	TRBV7-2	TRBJ2-7	ASSLVASYSYEQY
13	TRBD1	TRBV7-2	TRBJ2-7	ASSTGTASSYEQY
13	TRBD1	TRBV12-5	TRBJ1-2	ASGLHRGLATGYT
15	TRBD1	TRBV7-8	TRBJ2-2	ASSLAAGQGAMGELF
12	TRBD1	TRBV10-1	TRBJ1-2	ASNPGQGPEGYT
14	-	TRBV7-2	TRBJ1-6	ASSLVGAGADSPLH
12	-	TRBV9	TRBJ2-1	ASSGGRGYNEQF
15	TRBD1	TRBV19	TRBJ1-5	ASTPDPRDRANQPQH
14	TRBD1	TRBV5-4	TRBJ2-7	ASSLGSGTGPIEQY
11	-	TRBV7-6	TRBJ1-2	ASSLGRNYGYT
12	-	TRBV7-2	TRBJ1-1	ASSPTGLWTEAF
16	TRBD1	TRBV24-1	TRBJ2-5	ATSDSSPGQGAWETQY
13	TRBD2	TRBV2	TRBJ2-1	ASRGGRVDYNEQF
11	TRBD1	TRBV24-1	TRBJ1-2	ATSDLDRVGYT
11	TRBD1	TRBV7-8	TRBJ2-7	ASSTDRGGEQY
12	-	TRBV9	TRBJ1-3	ASSVEFSGNTIY
13	-	TRBV6-5	TRBJ2-5	ASSPGDTIQETQY